The 31 T cell receptor beta chains given below trace back to one sample, sequenced in a study of blood T cell repertoires in COVID-19. Method: immunoSEQ multiplex PCR; TCRdb's copy keeps in-frame clones and lacks some. The sample shows 280,000 or so clones, just under 90% of them seen only once. Sequenced: PBMCs or T cells enriched from blood (not recorded which). The source is a woman aged 50 to 60 who had been exposed to COVID-19.

With respect to this clone: Other DNA variants within this sample encode the same CDR3. The V gene is TRBV28, the J gene TRBJ1-4; tentatively, D is TRBD1 (6 bases). Germline CDR1 reads MDHEN; CDR2 reads SYDVKM. V dropped 6 bases and J dropped 5 bases, with 13 bases sitting between them. The CDR3 runs 14 residues. The CDR3 reads CASSPDSQNEKLFF. In DNA form, the CDR3 reads TGTGCCAGCAGCCCGGACAGCCAAAATGAAAAACTGTTTTTT.

The count of this clone is one. J is TRBJ2-5 and V is TRBV28; perhaps TRBD1 as D (6 bases). V was shortened by 6 bases and J by 9 bases, with 23 bases between the two germline ends. This CDR3 comprises 15 residues. Germline CDR1 is MDHEN and CDR2 is SYDVKM. The CDR3 DNA follows: TGTGCCAGCAGCCCACAGGGATTTGGGCCAGGAGCCCAGTACTTC. It encodes CASSPQGFGPGAQYF.

This sequence joins TRBV7-8 and TRBJ2-2; D is uncertain. Germline V lookup: CDR1 SGHVS, CDR2 FQNEAQ. This CDR3 spans 14 amino acids. V lost 2 bases and J 4 bases, leaving 8 bases between the germline ends. DNA for the CDR3: TGTGCCAGCAGCTTATCCAAATTCACCGGGGAGCTGTTTTTT. Translating it yields CASSLSKFTGELFF.

V usage is TRBV29-1 and J usage is TRBJ2-2; 7 bases match TRBD1. The germline CDR1 and CDR2 sequences are SQVTM and ANQGSEA. V dropped 7 bases and J dropped 0; count of bases not matched to a gene: 8. This CDR3 comprises 15 residues. The CDR3 DNA follows: TGCAGCGGATCATCCGGGACAGCGAACACCGGGGAGCTGTTTTTT. This gives the protein CSGSSGTANTGELFF.

This clone showed up just a few times. DNA for the CDR3: TGTGCCAGCACCCCGACAGGGGGCAACTATGGCTACACCTTC. This encodes CASTPTGGNYGYTF. The rearrangement links TRBV25-1 to TRBJ1-2; TRBD1 matches 10 bases. Trimming cost V 7 bases and J 2 bases; bases outside gene matches: 4. Germline-derived CDR1 and CDR2 are MGHDK and SYGVNS. This CDR3 is built from 14 residues.

The chain combines TRBV29-1 with TRBJ2-7, with D tentatively TRBD2 (6 bases). There are 14 residues in the CDR3. The germline V gene encodes CDR1 SQVTM and CDR2 ANQGSEA. V lost 7 bases and J 5 bases, leaving 21 bases between the germline ends. CDR3 loop: CSAAGPPDWNEQYF. The CDR3 coding sequence is TGCAGCGCTGCGGGACCTCCGGATTGGAACGAGCAGTACTTC.

The rearrangement links TRBV4-2 to TRBJ2-3; 8 nucleotides line up with TRBD2. The junction had 14 bases not matched to a gene; V was cut back by 0 bases and J by 0 bases. Germline CDR1 LGHNA, CDR2 YNFKEQ. The CDR3 is 20 amino acids. CDR3 loop: CASSQDYYAGGPPSTDTQYF. Here the CDR3 DNA reads TGTGCCAGCAGCCAAGATTACTATGCGGGGGGCCCCCCTAGCACAGATACGCAGTATTTT.

In the case of this clone: Other DNA sequences within the sample encode an identical CDR3. The chain carries TRBV11-2 and TRBJ2-5; D call uncertain. The CDR3 loop spans 14 amino acids. V shed 2 bases and J shed 1 base, with 8 bases lying between them. Per the germline V gene, CDR1 is SGHAT and CDR2 is FQNNGV. The CDR3: CASSLPGVQETQYF. The CDR3 region has the DNA TGTGCCAGCAGCTTACCGGGTGTCCAAGAGACCCAGTACTTC.

The chain carries TRBV7-9 and TRBJ1-3; possibly TRBD1 for D (5 bases). Per germline, CDR1 SEHNR and CDR2 FQNEAQ (reference sequence). This CDR3 is built from 16 residues. Trimming took off 2 bases at V and 0 bases at J, with 11 bases between the two ends. In DNA form, the CDR3 reads TGTGCCAGCAGCTTATGGGCAGGGCACTCTGGAAACACCATATATTTT. Translating gives CASSLWAGHSGNTIYF.

V is TRBV6-5 and J is TRBJ1-5; D may be TRBD1 (5 bases). The V gene's germline CDR1 is MNHEY and CDR2 SVGAGI. The CDR3 sequence is 13 residues long. Between the trimmed V and J ends, which lost 7 bases and 6 bases, there was a span of 13 bases. CDR3: CASTPQGAQPQHF. CDR3 DNA: TGTGCCAGCACGCCTCAGGGCGCTCAGCCCCAGCATTTT.

The genes are TRBV6-5 and TRBJ1-2; TRBD1 matches 8 bases. V shed 7 bases and J 4 bases; nucleotides not matched to a gene: 8. CDR1 is MNHEY and CDR2 is SVGAGI in the germline V gene. This CDR3 has 14 amino acids. The CDR3 DNA is TGTGCCAGCACCCCAGGGCAGGGGGCCTATGGCTACACCTTC. Protein: CASTPGQGAYGYTF.

The count of this clone is one. This chain links TRBV6-4 with TRBJ2-7; 7 bases fit TRBD1. Germline lookup yields CDR1 MRHNA and CDR2 SNTAGT. The ends lost 6 bases at V and 1 base at J; junction bases unmatched: 9. CDR3 length equals 15 residues. The CDR3 reads CASSERTGPSYEQYF. CDR3 DNA: TGTGCCAGCAGCGAAAGGACAGGTCCGTCCTACGAGCAGTACTTC.

The genes are TRBV14 and TRBJ1-2; D gene ambiguous. CDR1 and CDR2 (germline): SGHDN, FVKESK. CDR3 length equals 14 residues. V was pared by 1 base and J by 4 bases, with 10 bases between. CDR3 amino acids: CASSQGRGSYGYTF. The CDR3 coding sequence is TGTGCCAGCAGCCAAGGACGAGGAAGCTATGGCTACACCTTC.

This sequence joins TRBV14 and TRBJ1-1, with 9 bases that match TRBD1. Germline V gene lookup returns CDR1 SGHDN and CDR2 FVKESK. V lost 3 bases and J lost 5; bases outside the gene matches: 1. The CDR3 runs to 13 residues. CDR3 coding DNA: TGTGCCAGCAGCCATGGGACAGGGACTGAAGCTTTCTTT. It translates to CASSHGTGTEAFF.

The rearrangement links TRBV6-5 to TRBJ2-5, with 11 bases aligning to TRBD1. Germline V gene lookup returns CDR1 MNHEY and CDR2 SVGAGI. The ends lost 7 bases at V and 4 bases at J; junction bases unmatched: 5. The CDR3 covers 14 residues. DNA for the CDR3: TGTGCCAGCAATACGGACAGGGGGCTAGAGACCCAGTACTTC. This translates into CASNTDRGLETQYF.

The table lists this clone with a few counts. V gene TRBV6-1 combines with J gene TRBJ2-2, with 11 bases identical to TRBD2. The CDR3 sequence is 18 residues long. Germline V gene data show CDR1 as MNHNS and CDR2 as SASEGT. The ends lost 4 bases at V and 1 base at J; junction bases unmatched: 8. CDR3 in amino acids: CASSGVAGGPENTGELFF. The CDR3 DNA is TGTGCCAGCAGTGGAGTAGCGGGGGGGCCCGAGAACACCGGGGAGCTGTTTTTT.

The chain recombines TRBV4-1 with TRBJ1-4; the D gene is possibly TRBD1 (5 bases). With 4 bases removed from V and 2 bases from J, the gap between germline ends came to 11 bases. The CDR3 is 15 amino acids. Germline V CDR1 and CDR2: MGHRA, YSYEKL. The CDR3 is CASSLLRATNEKLFF. CDR3 in DNA: TGCGCCAGCAGCCTTCTCAGGGCCACTAATGAAAAACTGTTTTTT.

The chain combines TRBV6-5 with TRBJ1-5; 7 bases agree with TRBD1. Trimming at V came to 5 bases and at J to 6 bases, leaving 7 bases not matched to a gene. The CDR3 contains 14 residues. The germline gives CDR1 MNHEY, CDR2 SVGAGI. The CDR3 protein is CASSKTGIGQPQHF. The CDR3 coding sequence is TGTGCCAGCAGTAAGACAGGGATCGGTCAGCCCCAGCATTTT.

This chain links TRBV2 with TRBJ2-1; 7 nucleotides agree with TRBD1. The CDR3 totals 13 residues. Trimming cost V 6 bases and J 9 bases; bases outside gene matches: 8. Germline V CDR1 and CDR2: SNHLY, FYNNEI. CDR3 in amino acids: CASSRQGVGEQFF. Here the CDR3 DNA reads TGTGCCAGCAGCCGACAGGGTGTGGGTGAGCAGTTCTTC. The whole variable domain, filled in from reference TRBV2 and TRBJ2-1, reads EPEVTQTPSHQVTQMGQEVILRCVPISNHLYFYWYRQILGQKVEFLVSFYNNEISEKSEIFDDQFSVERPDGSNFTLKIRSTKLEDSAMYFCASSRQGVGEQFFGPGTRLTVL.

This sequence joins TRBV5-1 and TRBJ2-2, with a possible D match to TRBD2 (5 bases). The CDR3 sequence is 15 residues long. CDR1 is SGHRS, CDR2 YFSETQ, per germline. Deletions cut 0 bases from V and 5 bases from J, with 11 bases between. CDR3 bases: TGCGCCAGCAGCTTGGGGCGCGGGTTGACCGGGGAGCTGTTTTTT. Translation gives CASSLGRGLTGELFF.

The chain has TRBV24-1 and TRBJ2-1; possible D gene TRBD1, 6 bases. Trimming took 7 bases from V and 6 from J, leaving 21 bases between them. Germline V gene sequence: CDR1 KGHDR, CDR2 SFDVKD. This CDR3 is built from 16 residues. CDR3 coding DNA: TGTGCCACCAGCGACTACCTCCGGGACAAAGGCAATGAGCAGTTCTTC. As protein: CATSDYLRDKGNEQFF.

CDR3: CASSVVAGGGRGSTEAFF. The CDR3 DNA is TGTGCCAGCAGCGTCGTAGCTGGGGGGGGCAGGGGTAGCACTGAAGCTTTCTTT. The chain recombines TRBV9 with TRBJ1-1; maybe TRBD1 (6 bases). V lost 2 bases, J lost 4 bases, and 24 bases lay in between. The germline V gene has CDR1 SGDLS and CDR2 YYNGEE. CDR3 length equals 18 residues.

The gene calls are TRBV6-5 and TRBJ1-5, with a weak D call TRBD1 (6 bases). Trimming took off 8 bases at V and 1 base at J, with 9 bases between the two ends. Per the germline V gene, CDR1 is MNHEY and CDR2 is SVGAGI. The CDR3 has 13 amino acids. The CDR3 loop is CASSRGSNQPQHF. The CDR3 DNA reads TGTGCCAGCTCAAGGGGGAGCAATCAGCCCCAGCATTTT.

The rearrangement joins TRBV7-9 to TRBJ2-5; D uncertain. CDR3 size: 13 residues. Germline CDR1 is SEHNR and CDR2 is FQNEAQ (reference sequence). The V end lost 5 bases, the J end lost 5 bases, and 12 bases lay between the germline ends. The CDR3 DNA sequence: TGTGCCAGCAGCACCTACTCCGATGAGACCCAGTACTTC. Translating it yields CASSTYSDETQYF.

The chain joins TRBV6-1 to TRBJ2-3, with a tentative D call TRBD1 (5 bases). V lost 4 bases and J 0 bases, leaving 14 bases between the germline ends. The CDR3 totals 16 residues. CDR1 and CDR2 from the germline V gene are MNHNS and SASEGT. The chain's CDR3 is CASSGRGLISTDTQYF. The DNA for the CDR3 is TGTGCCAGCAGTGGTAGGGGTTTAATCAGCACAGATACGCAGTATTTT.

The CDR3 here is CASSLDGGYYGYTF. Written as DNA, the CDR3 is TGCGCCAGCAGCTTGGATGGGGGGTACTATGGCTACACCTTC. The rearrangement joins TRBV5-1 to TRBJ1-2, with D perhaps TRBD1 (5 bases). The V gene's germline CDR1 is SGHRS and CDR2 YFSETQ. The CDR3 is made up of 14 amino acids. V shed 0 bases and J shed 3 bases, with 9 bases lying between them.

The V call is TRBV2, the J call TRBJ1-2, with a possible D match to TRBD1 (6 bases). CDR3 length: 16 amino acids. Germline CDR1 reads SNHLY; CDR2 reads FYNNEI. V lost 1 base, J lost 4 bases, and 16 bases lay in between. The CDR3 protein is CASSEGGARGGYGYTF. The DNA for the CDR3 is TGTGCCAGCAGTGAAGGTGGGGCCAGGGGCGGCTATGGCTACACCTTC.

This CDR3 is CASSVFRELFF. The CDR3 nucleotides are TGTGCCAGCAGTGTCTTTAGGGAGCTGTTTTTT. This chain connects TRBV2 to TRBJ2-2; D not resolved. V dropped 4 bases and J dropped 9 bases, with 6 bases sitting between them. Germline CDR1 is SNHLY and CDR2 is FYNNEI. The CDR3 is 11 residues long.

V usage is TRBV18 and J usage is TRBJ1-1; D is possibly TRBD1 (5 bases). V was clipped by 6 bases and J by 5 bases, with 22 bases between them. The CDR3 contains 16 residues. Germline V gives CDR1 KGHSH, CDR2 LQKENI. CDR3 in DNA: TGTGCCAGCTCCCAGTATCAGGGAAAGGTAGAGACTGAAGCTTTCTTT. Protein: CASSQYQGKVETEAFF.

This clone was counted a few times. The chain carries TRBV19 and TRBJ1-1; D not resolved. The length of the CDR3 is 14 residues. V lost 5 bases, J lost 6 bases, and 16 bases lay in between. The germline CDR1 and CDR2 sequences are LNHDA and SQIVND (reference sequence). For the CDR3, the DNA is TGTGCCAGTAGTCCCCGTCCGGGGTACTCTGAAGCTTTCTTT. Translation: CASSPRPGYSEAFF.

The rearrangement links TRBV7-8 to TRBJ2-3, with 12 bases fitting TRBD2. Germline values: CDR1 SGHVS, CDR2 FQNEAQ. The V and J ends lost 1 base and 8 bases, in that order; junction bases with no gene match: 7. This CDR3 contains 16 residues. The CDR3 region has the DNA TGTGCCAGCAGCTTAGGACTAGCGGGGGCGGGAGGTACGCAGTATTTT. Protein sequence: CASSLGLAGAGGTQYF.